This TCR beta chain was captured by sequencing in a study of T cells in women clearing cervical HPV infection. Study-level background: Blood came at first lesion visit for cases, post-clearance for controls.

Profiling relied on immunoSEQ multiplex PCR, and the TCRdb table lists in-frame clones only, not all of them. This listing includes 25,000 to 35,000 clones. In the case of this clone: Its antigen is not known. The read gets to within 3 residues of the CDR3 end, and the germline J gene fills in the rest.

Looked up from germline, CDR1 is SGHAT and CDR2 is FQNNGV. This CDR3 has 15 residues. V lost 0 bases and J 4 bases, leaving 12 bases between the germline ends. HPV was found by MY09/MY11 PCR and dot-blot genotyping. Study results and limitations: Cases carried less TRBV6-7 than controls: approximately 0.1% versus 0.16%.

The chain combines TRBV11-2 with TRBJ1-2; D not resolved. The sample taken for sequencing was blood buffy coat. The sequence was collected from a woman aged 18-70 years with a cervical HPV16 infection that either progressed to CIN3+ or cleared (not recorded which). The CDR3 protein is CASSLDAGGGYGYTF. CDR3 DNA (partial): TGTGCCAGCAGCTTAGATGCAGGTGGTGGCTATGGC.